The present T cell receptor (beta chain) was sequenced within a study of tumor and adjacent non-tumor tissue in lung cancer. Looking at the study overall: Histology: around 13 adenocarcinoma, a couple of squamous cell carcinoma, 1 small cell lung cancer. Each sample yielded around 4.2 million productive TCRbeta reads on average. Findings and limits, study-wide: In normal lung, the top 100 clones were significantly more dominant than in tumor.

No cell sorting was done before RNA was extracted from the tissue. Distant lung tissue was collected more than 3 cm away from the tumor edge. As concerns this clonotype: Its target is not known.

A modified ARM-PCR protocol with three rounds of nested PCR amplified TCRbeta. Via MiXCR, TCRdb re-called the multiplex PCR reads, giving one row per CDR3 protein. This repertoire shows 98,000 or so distinct CDR3 sequences, roughly 80% found once; its top ten account for around 30%. Germline lookup yields CDR1 SGHAT and CDR2 FQNNGV. This CDR3 has 16 amino acids. V lost 4 bases, J lost 6 bases, and 19 bases lay in between. Input material: distant non-tumor lung tissue. V usage is TRBV11-2 and J usage is TRBJ2-1, with D uncertain. The sequence derives from a man in his 60s with small cell lung cancer. CDR3: CASSSVELATVNEQFF. CDR3 nucleotides: TGTGCCAGCAGCTCGGTGGAGCTGGCCACGGTCAATGAGCAGTTCTTC.